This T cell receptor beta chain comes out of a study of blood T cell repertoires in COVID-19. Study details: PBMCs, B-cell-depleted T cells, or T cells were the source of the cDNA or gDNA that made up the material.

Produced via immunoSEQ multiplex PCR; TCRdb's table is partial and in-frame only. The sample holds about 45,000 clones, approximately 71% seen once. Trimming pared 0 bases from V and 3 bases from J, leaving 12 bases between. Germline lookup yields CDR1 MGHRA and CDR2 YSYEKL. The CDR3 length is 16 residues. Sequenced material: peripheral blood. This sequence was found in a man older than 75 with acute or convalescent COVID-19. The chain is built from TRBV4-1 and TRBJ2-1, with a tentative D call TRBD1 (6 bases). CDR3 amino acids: CASSQDLVQGYNEQFF. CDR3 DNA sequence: TGCGCCAGCAGCCAAGATCTGGTACAGGGCTACAATGAGCAGTTCTTC.